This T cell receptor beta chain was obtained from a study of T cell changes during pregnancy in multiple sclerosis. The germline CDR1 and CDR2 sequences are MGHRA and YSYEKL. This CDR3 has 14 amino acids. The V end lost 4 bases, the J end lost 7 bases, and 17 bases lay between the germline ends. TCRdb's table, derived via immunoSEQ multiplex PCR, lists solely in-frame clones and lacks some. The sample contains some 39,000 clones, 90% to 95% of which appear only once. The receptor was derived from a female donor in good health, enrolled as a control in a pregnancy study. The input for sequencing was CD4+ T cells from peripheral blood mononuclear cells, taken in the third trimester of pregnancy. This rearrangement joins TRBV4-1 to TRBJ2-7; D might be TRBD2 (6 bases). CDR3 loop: CASSPLGGLGEQYF. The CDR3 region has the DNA TGCGCCAGCAGCCCCCTGGGGGGTCTAGGGGAGCAGTACTTC.